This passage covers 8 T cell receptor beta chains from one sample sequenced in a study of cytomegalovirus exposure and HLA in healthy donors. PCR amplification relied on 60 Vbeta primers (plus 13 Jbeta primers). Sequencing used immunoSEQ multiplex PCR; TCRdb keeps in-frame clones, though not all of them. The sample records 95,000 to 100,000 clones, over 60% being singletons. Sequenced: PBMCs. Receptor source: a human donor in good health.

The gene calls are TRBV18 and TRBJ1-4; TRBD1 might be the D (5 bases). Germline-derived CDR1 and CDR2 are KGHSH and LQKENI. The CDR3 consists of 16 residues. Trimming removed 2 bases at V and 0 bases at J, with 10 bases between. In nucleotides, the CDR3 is TGTGCCAGCTCACCAATCAAGGGGACAACTAATGAAAAACTGTTTTTT. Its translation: CASSPIKGTTNEKLFF. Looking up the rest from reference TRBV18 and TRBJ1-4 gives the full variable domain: NAGVMQNPRHLVRRRGQEARLRCSPMKGHSHVYWYRQLPEEGLKFMVYLQKENIIDESGMPKERFSAEFPKEGPSILRIQQVVRGDSAAYFCASSPIKGTTNEKLFFGSGTQLSVL.

The CDR3 coding sequence is TGCGCCAGCAGCCAAGATCCCAGGGCCAGCTCCTACGAGCAGTACTTC. This codes for CASSQDPRASSYEQYF. The rearrangement uses TRBV4-1 and TRBJ2-7; D is perhaps TRBD1 (5 bases). The CDR3 has 16 amino acids. Germline CDR1 is MGHRA and CDR2 is YSYEKL. V was trimmed by 0 bases and J by 0 bases, leaving 12 bases between them.

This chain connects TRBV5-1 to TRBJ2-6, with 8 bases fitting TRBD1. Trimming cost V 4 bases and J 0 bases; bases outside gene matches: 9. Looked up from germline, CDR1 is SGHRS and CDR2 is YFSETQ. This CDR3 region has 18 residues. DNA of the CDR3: TGCGCCAGCAGCCCGGAGACAGGGGCCCGCTCTGGGGCCAACGTCCTGACTTTC. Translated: CASSPETGARSGANVLTF.

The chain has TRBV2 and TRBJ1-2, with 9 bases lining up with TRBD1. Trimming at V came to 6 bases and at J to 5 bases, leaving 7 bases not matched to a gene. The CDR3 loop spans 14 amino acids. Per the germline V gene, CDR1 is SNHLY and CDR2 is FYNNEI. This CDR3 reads CASSGQGHQYGYTF. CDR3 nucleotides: TGTGCCAGCAGCGGACAGGGGCACCAATATGGCTACACCTTC.

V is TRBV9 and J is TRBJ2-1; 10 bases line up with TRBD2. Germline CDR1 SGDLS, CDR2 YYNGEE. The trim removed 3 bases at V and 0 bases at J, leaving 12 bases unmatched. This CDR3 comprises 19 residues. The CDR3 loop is CASSALAGASIGSYNEQFF. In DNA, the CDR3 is TGTGCCAGCAGCGCTCTAGCGGGAGCTTCTATAGGCTCCTACAATGAGCAGTTCTTC.

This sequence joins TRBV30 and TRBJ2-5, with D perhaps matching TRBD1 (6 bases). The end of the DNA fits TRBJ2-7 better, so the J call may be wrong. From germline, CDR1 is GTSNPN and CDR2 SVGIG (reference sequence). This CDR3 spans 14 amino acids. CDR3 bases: TGTGCCTGGACTACCGGGACATTCAACTACGAGCAGTACTTC. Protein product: CAWTTGTFNYEQYF.

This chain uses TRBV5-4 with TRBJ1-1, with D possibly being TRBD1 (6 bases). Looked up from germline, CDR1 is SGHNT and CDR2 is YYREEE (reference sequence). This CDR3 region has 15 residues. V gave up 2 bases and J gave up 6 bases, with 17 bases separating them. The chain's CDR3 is CASSFSGTPKSEAFF. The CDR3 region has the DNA TGTGCCAGCAGCTTCTCCGGGACACCGAAATCTGAAGCTTTCTTT.

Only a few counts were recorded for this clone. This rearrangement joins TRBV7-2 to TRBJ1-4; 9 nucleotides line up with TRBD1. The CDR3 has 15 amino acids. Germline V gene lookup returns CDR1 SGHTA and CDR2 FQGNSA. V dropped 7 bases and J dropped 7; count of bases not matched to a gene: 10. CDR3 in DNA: TGTGCCAGCACCCTGGACAGGGGAGGAGGTGAAAAACTGTTTTTT. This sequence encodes CASTLDRGGGEKLFF.